Listed here are 30 T cell receptor beta chains from one sample, sequenced in a study of blood T cell repertoires in COVID-19 (dated by TCRdb to 2018 to 2020). Library construction relied on the immunoSEQ multiplex PCR assay. Not all clones reach the TCRdb copy of this immuneACCESS table, which keeps in-frame sequences only. Checked studies attribute under half of the gap to unresolved V genes and leave the rest unexplained. The sample table lists over 150,000 clones, around 81% of them with a count of one. The biggest ten clones account for 6.5% to 9.5% of the sample. Sequences were obtained from PBMCs or T cells enriched from blood (not recorded which). These receptors all come from a man in his forties or fifties who had recovered from COVID-19.

The chain couples TRBV6-5 to TRBJ2-3, with D uncertain. Germline V gives CDR1 MNHEY, CDR2 SVGAGI. Trimming took off 5 bases at V and 0 bases at J, with 6 bases between the two ends. This CDR3 has 13 residues. In nucleotides, the CDR3 is TGTGCCAGCAGTCGTAGCAGCACAGATACGCAGTATTTT. Translated, it gives CASSRSSTDTQYF.

The chain links TRBV5-1 to TRBJ2-5, with 12 bases that match TRBD2. The CDR3 consists of 16 residues. The germline V gene has CDR1 SGHRS and CDR2 YFSETQ. Losses at the gene ends were 3 bases for V and 4 bases for J; bases not matched to a gene: 7. CDR3 residues: CASSYYTSGGRETQYF. CDR3 sequence (DNA): TGCGCCAGCAGCTATTACACTAGCGGGGGGAGAGAGACCCAGTACTTC. The full variable domain, in which reference TRBV5-1 and TRBJ2-5 provide the parts outside the CDR3, is KAGVTQTPRYLIKTRGQQVTLSCSPISGHRSVSWYQQTPGQGLQFLFEYFSETQRNKGNFPGRFSGRQFSNSRSEMNVSTLELGDSALYLCASSYYTSGGRETQYFGPGTRLLVL.

This sequence joins TRBV19 and TRBJ1-2, with 7 bases fitting TRBD1. After removal of 7 bases from V and 3 bases from J, the junction contained 11 bases not matched to a gene. The CDR3 loop spans 15 amino acids. Germline CDR1 reads LNHDA; CDR2 reads SQIVND (reference sequence). As DNA, the CDR3 is TGTGCCAGTATTTCGCGACAGGGATATGACTATGGCTACACCTTC. Its protein product is CASISRQGYDYGYTF. The entire variable domain, with the rest obtained from reference TRBV19 and TRBJ1-2, is as follows: DGGITQSPKYLFRKEGQNVTLSCEQNLNHDAMYWYRQDPGQGLRLIYYSQIVNDFQKGDIAEGYSVSREKKESFPLTVTSAQKNPTAFYLCASISRQGYDYGYTFGSGTRLTVV.

The V call is TRBV6-5, the J call TRBJ1-1, with 8 bases identical to TRBD1. V was pared by 5 bases and J by 11 bases, with 13 bases of the junction left unmatched. The CDR3 totals 14 residues. The germline V gene encodes CDR1 MNHEY and CDR2 SVGAGI. CDR3 DNA sequence: TGTGCCAGCAGTCACCGGGACAGGACGACCGGGGCTTTCTTT. Protein sequence: CASSHRDRTTGAFF.

The J gene is TRBJ2-2, the V gene TRBV19; the D gene is possibly TRBD1 (5 bases). The CDR3 consists of 16 residues. The V end lost 7 bases, the J end lost 3 bases, and 18 bases lay between the germline ends. The V gene's germline CDR1 is LNHDA and CDR2 SQIVND (reference sequence). The CDR3 here is CASTQQGAWDTGELFF. The CDR3 nucleotides read TGTGCCAGTACTCAGCAGGGCGCCTGGGACACCGGGGAGCTGTTTTTT.

The rearrangement uses TRBV19 and TRBJ1-6; possible D gene TRBD1, 5 bases. This CDR3 is 13 amino acids long. Germline V gives CDR1 LNHDA, CDR2 SQIVND (reference sequence). Trimming left V 9 bases short and J 7 bases short, with 13 bases between. CDR3 nucleotides: TGTGCCAGCCGAACAGGTAGCAATTCACCCCTCCACTTT. It codes for CASRTGSNSPLHF.

The genes are TRBV27 and TRBJ2-7, with 11 nucleotides matching TRBD1. J gave up 0 bases and V 5 bases, and 9 bases lay outside the gene matches. Germline V gene lookup returns CDR1 MNHEY and CDR2 SMNVEV (reference sequence). The CDR3 extends over 17 amino acids. This chain's CDR3 is CASSHRTGGSSSYEQYF. CDR3 nucleotides: TGTGCCAGCAGTCATAGGACAGGGGGCTCTAGCTCCTACGAGCAGTACTTC.

The sample holds a few counts of this clone. CDR3 sequence (DNA): TGTGCCAGCAGCTTAGCTAGTGATTCACCCCTCCACTTT. Its protein is CASSLASDSPLHF. J is TRBJ1-6 and V is TRBV7-9; D gene uncertain. The V end was cut by 0 bases, the J end by 8 bases, with 5 bases between. CDR1 is SEHNR and CDR2 is FQNEAQ in the germline V gene (reference sequence). This CDR3 comprises 13 residues.

This clone has only one observation. The chain links TRBV6-5 to TRBJ1-4; 9 bases line up with TRBD1. Germline assignment: CDR1 MNHEY and CDR2 SVGAGI. V lost 2 bases and J lost 4; bases outside the gene matches: 5. This CDR3 region has 16 residues. CDR3 DNA: TGTGCCAGCAGTTACGAGACAGGGGGATTTAATGAAAAACTGTTTTTT. It encodes CASSYETGGFNEKLFF.

The rearrangement joins TRBV7-9 to TRBJ1-4; D may be TRBD1 (6 bases). V lost 4 bases and J lost 8, with 11 bases in between. This CDR3 region has 13 residues. CDR1 SEHNR and CDR2 FQNEAQ come from the germline V gene (reference sequence). The CDR3 region has the DNA TGTGCCAGCAGCTCCGGACAGAGCGAAAAACTGTTTTTT. Translating it yields CASSSGQSEKLFF.

This chain uses TRBV7-9 with TRBJ1-5, with D possibly matching TRBD1 (5 bases). Trimming left V 5 bases short and J 5 bases short, with 10 bases between. The CDR3 loop spans 13 amino acids. Per the germline V gene, CDR1 is SEHNR and CDR2 is FQNEAQ (reference sequence). CDR3 nucleotide sequence: TGTGCCAGCAGCCTTAAAGGGGATCAGCCCCAGCATTTT. Encoded protein: CASSLKGDQPQHF.

The gene calls are TRBV28 and TRBJ1-2, with 8 positions matching TRBD1. Germline CDR1 MDHEN, CDR2 SYDVKM. Losses at the gene ends were 5 bases for V and 4 bases for J; bases not matched to a gene: 9. The CDR3 runs to 15 residues. The CDR3 here is CASSPTQGGGYGYTF. CDR3 DNA sequence: TGTGCCAGCAGTCCAACACAGGGGGGGGGCTATGGCTACACCTTC.

CDR3 nucleotide sequence: TGTGCCAGCAGCTTCGGGGGGGCGGTTGAGCAGTACTTC. This codes for CASSFGGAVEQYF. This sequence joins TRBV7-9 and TRBJ2-7, with 8 bases identical to TRBD2. The junction had 5 bases not matched to a gene; V was cut back by 3 bases and J by 7 bases. CDR1 is SEHNR, CDR2 FQNEAQ, per germline (reference sequence). The CDR3 sequence is 13 residues long. The full variable domain, its missing parts supplied by reference TRBV7-9 and TRBJ2-7, is DTGVSQNPRHKITKRGQNVTFRCDPISEHNRLYWYRQTLGQGPEFLTYFQNEAQLEKSRLLSDRFSAERPKGSFSTLEIQRTEQGDSAMYLCASSFGGAVEQYFGPGTRLTVT.

The chain joins TRBV6-6 to TRBJ1-6, with 9 bases that match TRBD1. J gave up 9 bases and V 6 bases, and 9 bases lay outside the gene matches. The CDR3 has 15 amino acids. Germline V gives CDR1 MNHNY, CDR2 SVGAGI (reference sequence). In DNA, the CDR3 is TGTGCCAGCAGCCCCAGGACAGGGGATGTTTCACCCCTCCACTTT. Protein product: CASSPRTGDVSPLHF.

The chain employs TRBV4-3 and TRBJ1-2; D is ambiguous. This CDR3 is 13 amino acids long. Trimming shortened V by 0 bases and J by 7 bases, and 9 bases separated the two germline ends. In germline, CDR1 is LGHNA, CDR2 YSLEER. The CDR3 sequence is CASSQDRLGGYTF. CDR3 nucleotide sequence: TGCGCCAGCAGCCAAGACCGCCTCGGTGGCTACACCTTC.

The rearrangement links TRBV12-3 or TRBV12-4 to TRBJ1-1, with unresolved D. This CDR3 is built from 12 residues. Deletions cut 2 bases from V and 3 bases from J, with 4 bases between. CDR3 loop: CASSLQDTEAFF. The CDR3 DNA reads TGTGCCAGCAGTTTACAGGACACTGAAGCTTTCTTT.

This chain joins TRBV5-1 and TRBJ2-5; TRBD1 is a possible D gene (6 bases). This CDR3 contains 14 residues. Trimming stripped 0 bases from V and 5 bases from J, with 11 bases between. Germline V CDR1 and CDR2: SGHRS, YFSETQ. The DNA for the CDR3 is TGCGCCAGCAGCTTGGGCCGACAGGTTGAGACCCAGTACTTC. It yields the protein CASSLGRQVETQYF.

The gene calls are TRBV21-1 and TRBJ2-2; the table names TRBD2, a call not compared with the DNA. TRBV21-1 is an annotated pseudogene. The CDR3 spans 16 residues. CDR3: CASSQARGSETGELFF. CDR3 nucleotide sequence: TGTGCCAGCAGCCAAGCGCGGGGCTCCGAGACCGGGGAGCTGTTTTTT.

V and J are TRBV4-2 and TRBJ2-2; possibly TRBD2 for D (5 bases). This CDR3 contains 15 residues. CDR1 is LGHNA, CDR2 YNFKEQ, per germline. The V end lost 0 bases, the J end lost 4 bases, and 9 bases lay between the germline ends. The CDR3 reads CASSQEMEATGELFF. CDR3 nucleotides: TGTGCCAGCAGCCAAGAAATGGAGGCCACCGGGGAGCTGTTTTTT.

The rearrangement joins TRBV7-8 to TRBJ2-1; TRBD2 is a possible D gene (7 bases). The CDR3 has 16 amino acids. The V and J ends lost 1 base and 4 bases respectively, with 14 bases between them. Germline V gene lookup returns CDR1 SGHVS and CDR2 FQNEAQ. The CDR3 DNA sequence: TGTGCCAGCAGCTTAGTTGAAGGGAGGGGGTACAATGAGCAGTTCTTC. As protein: CASSLVEGRGYNEQFF.

V and J are TRBV12-3 or TRBV12-4 and TRBJ1-6; no clear D gene. This CDR3 has 13 residues. With 3 bases removed from V and 5 bases from J, the gap between germline ends came to 5 bases. DNA of the CDR3: TGTGCCAGCAGTTTGGGAGATAATTCACCCCTCCACTTT. Translation gives CASSLGDNSPLHF.

The chain joins TRBV10-3 to TRBJ1-1, with 10 positions matching TRBD1. There are 15 residues in the CDR3. The germline gives CDR1 ENHRY, CDR2 SYGVKD. Trimming removed 4 bases from V and 1 base from J; junction bases left unmatched: 3. The CDR3 reads CAISVTGGANTEAFF. In nucleotides, the CDR3 is TGTGCCATCAGTGTGACAGGGGGCGCGAACACTGAAGCTTTCTTT.

The chain combines TRBV29-1 with TRBJ2-1; 12 nucleotides line up with TRBD1. V trimming: 3 bases; J trimming: 9 bases; junction bases outside the gene matches: 6. The CDR3 extends over 14 amino acids. Germline V gene data show CDR1 as SQVTM and CDR2 as ANQGSEA. In nucleotides, the CDR3 is TGCAGCGTTGAGGGGGGACAGGGGGCGACTGAGCAGTTCTTC. Its translation is CSVEGGQGATEQFF.

V usage is TRBV14 and J usage is TRBJ1-1, with a weak D call TRBD1 (5 bases). Germline CDR1 SGHDN, CDR2 FVKESK. Between the trimmed V and J ends, which lost 4 bases and 0 bases, there was a span of 18 bases. This CDR3 is built from 17 residues. The chain's CDR3 is CASSPPPRGSMNTEAFF. As DNA, the CDR3 is TGTGCCAGCAGCCCTCCCCCTAGGGGATCCATGAACACTGAAGCTTTCTTT.

This rearrangement joins TRBV20-1 to TRBJ1-1; D ambiguous. This CDR3 spans 11 amino acids. Germline V CDR1 and CDR2: DFQATT, SNEGSKA (reference sequence). The V end lost 6 bases, the J end lost 1 base, and 6 bases lay between the germline ends. This CDR3 reads CSAWRNTEAFF. In DNA, the CDR3 is TGCAGTGCCTGGAGGAACACTGAAGCTTTCTTT.

The table lists this clone with a count of one. The chain uses TRBV5-6 and TRBJ1-1; 7 bases match TRBD1. The CDR3 spans 11 residues. V lost 3 bases, J lost 11 bases, and 4 bases stayed unmatched. The germline V gene has CDR1 SGHDT and CDR2 YYEEEE. CDR3 sequence: CASSSRGRAFF. CDR3 nucleotide sequence: TGTGCCAGCAGCTCCAGGGGGAGGGCTTTCTTT. Using reference TRBV5-6 and TRBJ1-1 for the parts outside the CDR3, the full variable domain is DAGVTQSPTHLIKTRGQQVTLRCSPKSGHDTVSWYQQALGQGPQFIFQYYEEEERQRGNFPDRFSGHQFPNYSSELNVNALLLGDSALYLCASSSRGRAFFGQGTRLTVV.

The chain has TRBV10-3 and TRBJ1-5, with D perhaps matching TRBD1 (5 bases). The CDR3 contains 15 residues. The V gene's germline CDR1 is ENHRY and CDR2 SYGVKD. Trimming took 6 bases from V and 0 from J, leaving 12 bases between them. The CDR3 region has the DNA TGTGCCATCAGAGGACAAGGGGATAGCAATCAGCCCCAGCATTTT. Encoded protein: CAIRGQGDSNQPQHF.

V usage is TRBV28 and J usage is TRBJ2-3; TRBD1 agrees at 8 bases. V was pared by 3 bases and J by 5 bases, with 13 bases of the junction left unmatched. Germline assignment: CDR1 MDHEN and CDR2 SYDVKM. The length of the CDR3 is 17 residues. The CDR3 loop is CASSLGTGTGWVDTQYF. The CDR3 DNA sequence: TGTGCCAGCAGTTTGGGGACGGGGACAGGTTGGGTAGATACGCAGTATTTT.

V gene TRBV24-1 combines with J gene TRBJ1-1, with 9 bases fitting TRBD1. Germline V gene data show CDR1 as KGHDR and CDR2 as SFDVKD. V trimming: 7 bases; J trimming: 1 base; junction bases outside the gene matches: 3. The CDR3 runs to 14 residues. In DNA, the CDR3 is TGTGCCACCAGAACGGGACAGGGGAACACTGAAGCTTTCTTT. Translating gives CATRTGQGNTEAFF.

The chain carries TRBV5-6 and TRBJ1-3; D is undetermined. The CDR3 totals 16 residues. V lost 1 base, J lost 0 bases, and 11 bases lay in between. Germline V gene data show CDR1 as SGHDT and CDR2 as YYEEEE. The CDR3 bases are TGTGCCAGCAGCTTGTTTCGCGGCTACTCTGGAAACACCATATATTTT. Its translation: CASSLFRGYSGNTIYF.